This passage covers 12 T cell receptor beta chains from one sample sequenced in a study of technical replicates of blood from a few donors. Sequenced by immunoSEQ multiplex PCR; TCRdb stores in-frame clones only, minus some. Of about 62,000 clones in the sample, roughly 86% were seen once. The source material was PBMCs. These TCRs come from a human donor in good health. Some clones in this sample may be carry-over from other donors' samples.

The rearrangement uses TRBV6-5 and TRBJ2-5, with TRBD2 identical over 13 bases. TRBJ2-7 explains the end of the DNA better; the J call may be wrong. The CDR3 extends over 15 amino acids. Germline assignment: CDR1 MNHEY and CDR2 SVGAGI. CDR3 DNA sequence: TGTGCCAGCAGCCCGGGACTAGCGGGATTCTACGAGCAGTACTTC. Its protein is CASSPGLAGFYEQYF.

The chain joins TRBV7-3 to TRBJ1-3, with D perhaps TRBD1 (6 bases). V lost 6 bases and J 0 bases, leaving 15 bases between the germline ends. The CDR3 runs 16 residues. Germline loops: CDR1 SGHTA, CDR2 FQGTGA. This CDR3 is CASSAEGGISGNTIYF. The CDR3 DNA reads as TGTGCCAGCAGTGCCGAGGGGGGGATCTCTGGAAACACCATATATTTT.

This chain connects TRBV5-6 to TRBJ2-4; a weak D match, TRBD2 (6 bases). The CDR3 consists of 14 residues. From germline, CDR1 is SGHDT and CDR2 YYEEEE. Trimming cost V 2 bases and J 6 bases, with 12 bases left between them. The CDR3 coding sequence is TGTGCCAGCAGCTTTGGCGGGGCTGGAAACATTCAGTACTTC. This encodes CASSFGGAGNIQYF.

The chain has TRBV18 and TRBJ2-1, with TRBD2 identical over 7 bases. Germline V gene lookup returns CDR1 KGHSH and CDR2 LQKENI. The junction had 7 bases not matched to a gene; V was cut back by 1 base and J by 10 bases. The CDR3 is 14 amino acids. The CDR3 DNA is TGTGCCAGCTCACCACTGCTCAGCGGGGACGAGCAGTTCTTC. Translated, it gives CASSPLLSGDEQFF.

V is TRBV5-4 and J is TRBJ1-2; 8 bases agree with TRBD1. Germline V lookup: CDR1 SGHNT, CDR2 YYREEE (reference sequence). V was pared by 4 bases and J by 8 bases, with 7 bases of the junction left unmatched. The CDR3 is 13 amino acids. Here the CDR3 reads CASSHGQGGGYTF. CDR3 coding DNA: TGTGCCAGCAGCCATGGACAGGGAGGGGGCTACACCTTC.

The V call is TRBV7-6, the J call TRBJ1-6; 8 bases are shared with TRBD1. The CDR3 loop spans 16 amino acids. The germline V gene encodes CDR1 SGHVS and CDR2 FNYEAQ. V dropped 1 base and J dropped 9; count of bases not matched to a gene: 8. The CDR3 DNA sequence: TGTGCCAGCAGCTTAGAGGCAGGGGGCAATGGTTCACCCCTCCACTTT. Amino acid sequence: CASSLEAGGNGSPLHF.

This chain joins TRBV18 and TRBJ1-6; weak D call: TRBD1 (6 bases). This CDR3 is built from 17 residues. Between the trimmed V and J ends, which lost 0 bases and 4 bases, there was a span of 13 bases. CDR1 KGHSH and CDR2 LQKENI come from the germline V gene. DNA for the CDR3: TGTGCCAGCTCACCACCGGTTGGGGGCCAATATAATTCACCCCTCCACTTT. Translated, it gives CASSPPVGGQYNSPLHF.

V and J are TRBV6-1 and TRBJ1-2; D is perhaps TRBD1 (6 bases). The V gene lost 7 bases and the J gene lost 4 bases, with 19 bases spanning the gap. Per the germline V gene, CDR1 is MNHNS and CDR2 is SASEGT. The CDR3 is 15 amino acids. CDR3 sequence: CASTSPRGGGYGYTF. CDR3 sequence (DNA): TGTGCCAGCACCTCACCGAGGGGAGGGGGCTATGGCTACACCTTC.

The chain couples TRBV4-3 to TRBJ2-6; tentative D call: TRBD1 (6 bases). Germline V CDR1 and CDR2: LGHNA, YSLEER. This CDR3 comprises 16 residues. V gave up 0 bases and J gave up 1 base, with 7 bases separating them. This CDR3 is CASSQEQGSGANVLTF. The CDR3 DNA follows: TGCGCCAGCAGCCAAGAACAGGGATCTGGGGCCAACGTCCTGACTTTC.

The chain employs TRBV7-9 and TRBJ2-7; TRBD1 might be the D (5 bases). Germline loops: CDR1 SEHNR, CDR2 FQNEAQ (reference sequence). Between the trimmed V and J ends, which lost 5 bases and 4 bases, there was a span of 18 bases. The CDR3 covers 15 residues. CDR3 DNA: TGTGCCAGCAGCCCCGTTTATAGGGGTACGTACGAGCAGTACTTC. Translation gives CASSPVYRGTYEQYF.

The rearrangement joins TRBV7-9 to TRBJ1-4; 7 bases agree with TRBD1. The length of the CDR3 is 14 residues. Per germline, CDR1 SEHNR and CDR2 FQNEAQ (reference sequence). The V and J ends lost 5 bases and 8 bases, in that order; junction bases with no gene match: 8. CDR3 coding DNA: TGTGCCAGCAGCGCAGACAGGGTTGGGGAAAAACTGTTTTTT. This translates into CASSADRVGEKLFF.

V and J are TRBV7-3 and TRBJ2-1; D might be TRBD1 (6 bases). V lost 5 bases to trimming and J lost 9 bases, with 11 bases between them. This CDR3 is built from 12 residues. Germline V CDR1 and CDR2: SGHTA, FQGTGA. This CDR3 reads CASSAMTGEQFF. CDR3 sequence (DNA): TGTGCCAGCAGCGCAATGACAGGTGAGCAGTTCTTC.